Listed below are T cell receptor beta chains from one sample, sequenced in a study of shared clonotypes between healthy human individuals. Clones were sequenced by immunoSEQ multiplex PCR, and TCRdb holds only the in-frame ones, with some missing. The repertoire includes hundreds of thousands of clones, about 80% of them detected once, and around 2% sits in the top ten. The specimen sequenced was memory CD4+ T cells sorted from blood. Source of these receptors: a woman aged 25 to 39 in good health. CDR3s include the opening cysteine and the closing phenylalanine or tryptophan. The D gene is left open where the match is weak. Some rows have no size entry. The others give once, few or many, or a class for an expanded clone.

CDR3nt,CDR3aa,j_gene,d_gene,v_gene,abundance
TGTGCCAGCAGTGGCCGACAGGCGATTATCTACGAGCAGTACTTC,CASSGRQAIIYEQYF,TRBJ2-7,.,TRBV28,.
TGTGCCAGCAGTTTTTCCCCTAGCGGGACGAACACCGGGGAGCTGTTTTTT,CASSFSPSGTNTGELFF,TRBJ2-2,TRBD2,TRBV27,.
TGTGCCGGCGCTGGGGGGTGGAACACTGAAGCTTTCTTT,CAGAGGWNTEAFF,TRBJ1-1,.,TRBV30,.
TGTGCCAGCAGGATAGGACTAGCGGACTACGAGCAGTACTTC,CASRIGLADYEQYF,TRBJ2-7,TRBD2,TRBV28,.
TGTGCCAGCAGCTTGAGTTACTCAGATACGCAGTATTTT,CASSLSYSDTQYF,TRBJ2-3,.,TRBV5-6,many
TGTGCCAGCAGTCCCCGGGCAGGGCTCTACGAGCAGTACTTC,CASSPRAGLYEQYF,TRBJ2-7,.,TRBV28,few
TGTGCCAGCAGCCCGGGGTCGACAATAGGCCTCTCCTACAATGAGCAGTTCTTC,CASSPGSTIGLSYNEQFF,TRBJ2-1,.,TRBV11-2,.
TGTGCCACCATCGGACAGGGATACCCCGGGGAGCTGTTTTTT,CATIGQGYPGELFF,TRBJ2-2,TRBD1,TRBV19,.
TGCGCCAGCAGCAATAGCGGGAGGGCCGAAGAGACCCAGTACTTC,CASSNSGRAEETQYF,TRBJ2-5,TRBD2,TRBV5-1,few
TGTGCCAGCAGTTACTCCGGACAGGGGCCAGAAAAACTGTTTTTT,CASSYSGQGPEKLFF,TRBJ1-4,TRBD1,TRBV6-6,.
TGTGCCAGCTCCAGAGCGGGAGGATCCTACAATGAGCAGTTCTTC,CASSRAGGSYNEQFF,TRBJ2-1,TRBD2,TRBV28,.
TGTGCCAGCAGCGTAGATTTTATTGAGGGAAACACCATATATTTT,CASSVDFIEGNTIYF,TRBJ1-3,.,TRBV9,.
TGCGCCAGTGGGGGGGGGAACCTAGCGGGAGGCTACGAGCAGTACTTC,CASGGGNLAGGYEQYF,TRBJ2-7,TRBD2,TRBV10-2,.
TGTGCCAGCAGCCAACAGGCCGAGCAGTACTTC,CASSQQAEQYF,TRBJ2-7,.,TRBV13,.
TGCGCCAGCGGGGTTTTCCTGGACACTGAAGCTTTCTTT,CASGVFLDTEAFF,TRBJ1-1,.,TRBV5-1,.
TGTGCCACCAGCAGGGGCGACAGGGGAAGAATCGAAAAACTGTTTTTT,CATSRGDRGRIEKLFF,TRBJ1-4,TRBD1,TRBV15,.
TGTGCCAGCAGCCAGGGACCCACGGGTGAGCAGTTCTTC,CASSQGPTGEQFF,TRBJ2-1,.,TRBV7-7,.